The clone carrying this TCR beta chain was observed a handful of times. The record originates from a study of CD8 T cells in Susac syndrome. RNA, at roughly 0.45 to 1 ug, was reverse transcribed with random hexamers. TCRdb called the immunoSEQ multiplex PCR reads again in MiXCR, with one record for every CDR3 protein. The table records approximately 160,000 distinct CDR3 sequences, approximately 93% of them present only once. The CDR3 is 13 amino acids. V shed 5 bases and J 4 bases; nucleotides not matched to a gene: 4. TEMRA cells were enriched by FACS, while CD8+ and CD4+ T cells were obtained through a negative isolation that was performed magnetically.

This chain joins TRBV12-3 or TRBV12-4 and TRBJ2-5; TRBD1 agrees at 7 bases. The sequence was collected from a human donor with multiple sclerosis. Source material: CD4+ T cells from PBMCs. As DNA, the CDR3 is TGTGCCAGCAGTCCACAGGGGCCAGAGACCCAGTACTTC. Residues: CASSPQGPETQYF.